This TCR beta chain was sequenced during a study of identifying expanded T cells in peripheral blood. Sequencing was performed with immunoSEQ multiplex PCR; in TCRdb, only in-frame clones are kept and a portion is missing. The sample consists of 100,000 to 150,000 clones, less than 90% of them appearing once. Points from the study as a whole: Clone count variance between two-week samples rose with total template count. Differentially abundant clones: around 1.2 between replicates, 16.4 at 2 to 3 weeks, around 19 at four.

Healthy donors had no documented immune events, such as infections, while sampled. The V gene end was trimmed by 7 bases and the J gene end by 8 bases; junction bases not matched to a gene: 11. The CDR3 covers 14 residues. The germline gives CDR1 LNHDA, CDR2 SQIVND (reference sequence). In the case of this clone: The antigen is undetermined.

The V call is TRBV19, the J call TRBJ2-3, with 8 bases that match TRBD2. This TCR derives from a person aged 18 to 75 in good health. Sequenced input: blood. The CDR3 DNA reads TGTGCCAGTAATGGGCTAGCGGGCCCTAGTACGCAGTATTTT. Residues: CASNGLAGPSTQYF.